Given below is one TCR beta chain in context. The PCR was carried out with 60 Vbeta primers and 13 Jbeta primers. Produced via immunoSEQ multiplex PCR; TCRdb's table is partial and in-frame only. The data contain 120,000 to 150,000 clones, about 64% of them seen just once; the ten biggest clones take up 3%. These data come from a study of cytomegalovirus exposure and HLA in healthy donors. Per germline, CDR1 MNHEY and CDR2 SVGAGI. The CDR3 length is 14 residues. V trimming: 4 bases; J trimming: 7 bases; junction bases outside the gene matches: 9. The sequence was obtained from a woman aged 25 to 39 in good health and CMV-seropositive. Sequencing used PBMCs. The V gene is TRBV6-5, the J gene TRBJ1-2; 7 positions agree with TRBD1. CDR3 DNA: TGTGCCAGCAGTTCTGGGCCTAACAGGGGTGGCTACACCTTC. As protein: CASSSGPNRGGYTF.